The clone carrying this T cell receptor (beta chain) was seen only a few times. Its specificity is not known. These data originate in a study of T-cell reconstitution after alpha-beta-depleted transplantation in children. Preparation of the TCRbeta library used unique molecular identifiers. TCRdb called the PCR reads again in MiXCR, with one record for every CDR3 protein. The sample records fewer than 350,000 distinct CDR3 sequences, around 10% being singletons. Findings and caveats of the study: Some patients' high day-60 TCRbeta diversity was traced to surviving recipient T cells and thymic progenitors. When one year had passed after transplant, most T-cell counts and diversity came from newly produced T cells. Two months or so post-transplant, alpha-beta T cells reportedly derived from several hundred expanded graft clones.

This TCR was sampled from a boy less than two years old with acute myeloid leukemia, due to receive a stem cell transplant. The specimen comprised PBMCs, sampled before TCRalphabeta/CD19-depleted stem cell transplant.

CDR3 sequence (DNA): TGTGCCAGTAGCCATGTGGGCGGGTACCAAGAGACCCAGTACTTC. Protein: CASSHVGGYQETQYF. The chain uses TRBV19 and TRBJ2-5; D is perhaps TRBD2 (5 bases). Germline lookup yields CDR1 LNHDA and CDR2 SQIVND (reference sequence). Deletions cut 6 bases from V and 0 bases from J, with 14 bases between. The CDR3 has 15 residues. Drawing the rest from reference TRBV19 and TRBJ2-5, the complete variable domain is DGGITQSPKYLFRKEGQNVTLSCEQNLNHDAMYWYRQDPGQGLRLIYYSQIVNDFQKGDIAEGYSVSREKKESFPLTVTSAQKNPTAFYLCASSHVGGYQETQYFGPGTRLLVL.